This T cell receptor beta chain was observed in a study of T cells expressing NK-cell markers. Study observations and caveats: For a handful of donors, these clonotypes were likewise the leading ones in the CD3+CD56-NKG2C+ fraction.

5'RACE template switching with UMIs generated TCR beta cDNA. With the 5' RACE reads reprocessed, TCRdb shows one record per CDR3 protein and no DNA. The listing records a few hundred thousand distinct CDR3 sequences. Germline CDR1 and CDR2: SGHRS and YFSETQ. CDR3 size: 16 residues. As for this clonotype: Its antigen is unknown.

The rearrangement joins TRBV5-1 to TRBJ2-2. The TCR was taken from a woman in her forties or fifties in good health. The sample was blood T cells: a sorted CD56 or NKG2C T cell subset, CD4+ or CD8+ T cells, or bulk PBMC T cells (not recorded which). CDR3 protein: CASSLGGFASTGELFF.